Below are 18 T cell receptor beta chains sequenced from a single sample in a study of human CD8 memory T cell subsets. It was CCR7+ PD-1+ TIGIT+ early memory CD8+ T cells with exhausted-like traits that constituted TPEX cells. UMI-labeled 5' RACE was used, and it produced the TCR beta libraries. From its re-call of the 5' RACE reads, TCRdb lists each CDR3 protein once, without DNA. The sample table includes more than 6,500 distinct CDR3 sequences. The sample comprised CD8+ T cells from PBMCs. The source of these receptors is a human donor in good health.

The chain carries TRBV27 and TRBJ2-5; TCRdb calls TRBD2, which cannot be checked without DNA. This CDR3 region has 15 residues. The germline V gene encodes CDR1 MNHEY and CDR2 SMNVEV (reference sequence). The CDR3: CASSFASGGLETQYF.

The chain has TRBV28 and TRBJ2-7; TCRdb's assignment of TRBD1 cannot be checked, as there is no DNA. The CDR3 totals 16 residues. Per the germline V gene, CDR1 is MDHEN and CDR2 is SYDVKM. The CDR3: CASSQLGGVRNYEQYF.

This chain uses TRBV6-2 or TRBV6-3 with TRBJ2-5; absent DNA, TCRdb's TRBD2 call cannot be checked. This CDR3 has 13 residues. Per the germline V gene, CDR1 is MNHEY and CDR2 is SVGEGT. CDR3 sequence: CASTGSGGETQYF.

The chain has TRBV4-3 and TRBJ2-7; TCRdb's D call, TRBD2, is unchecked because there is no DNA. CDR1 is LGHNA and CDR2 is YSLEER in the germline V gene. The CDR3 contains 17 residues. The CDR3 is CASSQEVSSGRMYEQYF.

Measured by frequency, this clonotype is large. This sequence joins TRBV28 and TRBJ2-7; TCRdb gives TRBD1 as the D gene, but with no DNA this cannot be confirmed. The CDR3 spans 14 residues. Germline V gives CDR1 MDHEN, CDR2 SYDVKM. CDR3 region: CASSPPANGYEQYF.

The genes are TRBV3-1 and TRBJ2-2; TCRdb's D call of TRBD1 is untestable without DNA. The CDR3 has 15 residues. From germline, CDR1 is LGHDT and CDR2 YNNKEL (reference sequence). The CDR3 reads CASSPGHPNTGELFF.

The CDR3 sequence is CASGTGGTDTQYF. The genes are TRBV27 and TRBJ2-3; the D gene TCRdb calls, TRBD1, cannot be checked with no DNA. Germline V CDR1 and CDR2: MNHEY, SMNVEV (reference sequence). The CDR3 runs to 13 residues.

This rearrangement joins TRBV12-3 or TRBV12-4 to TRBJ1-6; TCRdb reports TRBD1, a call that lacks DNA to check it against. CDR3 size: 14 residues. The CDR3 region is CASSFGSLGSPLHF.

The chain recombines TRBV27 with TRBJ1-5. This CDR3 is built from 13 residues. In germline, CDR1 is MNHEY, CDR2 SMNVEV (reference sequence). The CDR3 reads CASSRGTSQPQHF.

This chain joins TRBV6-5 and TRBJ2-1; TCRdb designates TRBD2, a call that cannot be tested without DNA. Germline CDR1 and CDR2: MNHEY and SVGAGI. The CDR3 is 15 amino acids. The CDR3 sequence: CASSSTLVGYNEQFF.

This clonotype registers medium-sized by frequency. The CDR3: CAIRWDRGLYGYTF. The chain couples TRBV10-3 to TRBJ1-2; the D call from TCRdb, TRBD1, cannot be confirmed without DNA. Germline V lookup: CDR1 ENHRY, CDR2 SYGVKD. The CDR3 runs 14 residues.

The chain recombines TRBV7-6 with TRBJ2-5; TCRdb's D call, TRBD1, is unchecked because there is no DNA. The CDR3 is 14 amino acids. Germline V gene data show CDR1 as SGHVS and CDR2 as FNYEAQ. The CDR3 loop reads CASSPGTSKRTQYF.

J is TRBJ2-7 and V is TRBV29-1; TCRdb calls TRBD1, which cannot be checked without DNA. CDR1 SQVTM and CDR2 ANQGSEA come from the germline V gene. There are 16 residues in the CDR3. CDR3 region: CSVERTGTGDSYEQYF.

This clonotype is deemed medium-sized (0.01 to 0.1%) by its frequency. This chain joins TRBV19 and TRBJ2-7; TCRdb's assignment of TRBD2 cannot be checked, as there is no DNA. CDR3 length: 13 amino acids. The germline V gene has CDR1 LNHDA and CDR2 SQIVND (reference sequence). CDR3 residues: CASSRMEGTEQYF.

The rearrangement links TRBV7-6 to TRBJ2-5; TCRdb's assignment of TRBD1 cannot be checked, as there is no DNA. The length of the CDR3 is 14 residues. Germline assignment: CDR1 SGHVS and CDR2 FNYEAQ. The CDR3 here is CASSSQGNQETQYF. Full variable domain (missing parts from reference TRBV7-6 and TRBJ2-5): GAGVSQSPRYKVTKRGQDVALRCDPISGHVSLYWYRQALGQGPEFLTYFNYEAQQDKSGLPNDRFSAERPEGSISTLTIQRTEQRDSAMYRCASSSQGNQETQYFGPGTRLLVL.

This clonotype is identified as medium-sized from frequency. V gene TRBV29-1 combines with J gene TRBJ1-1. Per germline, CDR1 SQVTM and CDR2 ANQGSEA. The CDR3 has 13 amino acids. The CDR3 region is CSVRTLTNTEAFF.

This clonotype counts as medium-sized by frequency. This chain uses TRBV13 with TRBJ2-7. The CDR3 extends over 13 amino acids. From germline, CDR1 is PRHDT and CDR2 FYEKMQ (reference sequence). The CDR3 region is CASSSRDSYEQYF.

The chain couples TRBV20-1 to TRBJ1-5; TCRdb names TRBD1, which stays unverified in the absence of DNA. The germline V gene encodes CDR1 DFQATT and CDR2 SNEGSKA (reference sequence). This CDR3 contains 16 residues. CDR3 region: CSASFNRGFSNQPQHF.